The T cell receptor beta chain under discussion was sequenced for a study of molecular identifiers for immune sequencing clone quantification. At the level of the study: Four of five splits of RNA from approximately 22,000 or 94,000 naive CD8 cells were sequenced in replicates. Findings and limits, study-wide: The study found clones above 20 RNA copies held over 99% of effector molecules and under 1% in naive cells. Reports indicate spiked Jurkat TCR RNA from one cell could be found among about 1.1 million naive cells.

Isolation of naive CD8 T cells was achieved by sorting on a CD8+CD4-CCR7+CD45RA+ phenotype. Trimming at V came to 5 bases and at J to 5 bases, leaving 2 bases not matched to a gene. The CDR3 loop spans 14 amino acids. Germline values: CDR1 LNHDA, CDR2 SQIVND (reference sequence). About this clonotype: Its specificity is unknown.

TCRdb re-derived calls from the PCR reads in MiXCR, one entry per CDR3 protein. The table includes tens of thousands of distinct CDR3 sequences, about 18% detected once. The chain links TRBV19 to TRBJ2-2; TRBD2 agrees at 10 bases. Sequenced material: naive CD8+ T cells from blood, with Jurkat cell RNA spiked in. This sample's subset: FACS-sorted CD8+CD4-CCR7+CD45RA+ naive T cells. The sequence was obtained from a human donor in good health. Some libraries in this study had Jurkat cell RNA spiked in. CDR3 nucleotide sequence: TGTGCCAGTAGTCTAGCGGGAGCTACCGGGGAGCTGTTTTTT. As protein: CASSLAGATGELFF.